Listed here are 20 T cell receptor beta chains from one sample, sequenced in a study of T-cell memory formation after mild COVID-19. TCRdb processed the 5' RACE reads anew with MiXCR; each CDR3 protein has one entry. The sample lists about 500,000 distinct CDR3 sequences, about a fifth seen once, with 12% in the top ten. Sequenced: PBMCs or a T cell subset sorted from them (not recorded which). These receptors were taken from an adult woman who had mild COVID-19 (a few samples of this study predate the infection). Cell type and time point are not known.

The table lists this clonotype with a few counts. The V call is TRBV29-1, the J call TRBJ2-7; TRBD1 matches at 9 bases. With 6 bases clipped from V and 2 bases from J, the junction kept 8 bases outside the gene matches. This CDR3 has 14 amino acids. Germline assignment: CDR1 SQVTM and CDR2 ANQGSEA. This CDR3 is CSVSTGTGTYEQYF. The CDR3 nucleotides are TGCAGCGTGTCCACAGGGACAGGGACCTACGAGCAGTACTTC.

This clonotype came up a few times. This CDR3 reads CSAAKGTGNTEAFF. The CDR3 nucleotides read TGCAGCGCAGCTAAGGGGACAGGGAACACTGAAGCTTTCTTT. The J gene is TRBJ1-1, the V gene TRBV29-1, with 8 nucleotides matching TRBD1. The length of the CDR3 is 14 residues. The germline V gene encodes CDR1 SQVTM and CDR2 ANQGSEA. Losses at the gene ends were 7 bases for V and 1 base for J; bases not matched to a gene: 8.

This clonotype appeared a few times. The chain has TRBV3-2 and TRBJ2-7; the table's D call of TRBD2 was not tested on the DNA. TRBV3-2 is tagged as a pseudogene. This CDR3 is built from 16 residues. The CDR3 DNA follows: TGTGCCAGCAGCCAAGGTGCTTGGGACTACAAATACGAGCAGTACTTC. The encoded protein is CASSQGAWDYKYEQYF.

The chain is built from TRBV4-1 and TRBJ2-7, with 8 bases aligning to TRBD2. The CDR3 has 17 residues. Germline CDR1 MGHRA, CDR2 YSYEKL. V shed 1 base and J 0 bases; nucleotides not matched to a gene: 8. The DNA of the CDR3 is TGCGCCAGCAGCCAAGCAAGAGCGGGGGTTCCCTCCTACGAGCAGTACTTC. Its translation is CASSQARAGVPSYEQYF.

The chain employs TRBV7-9 and TRBJ2-1, with 11 bases that match TRBD2. V shed 3 bases and J 7 bases; nucleotides not matched to a gene: 11. Germline CDR1 and CDR2: SEHNR and FQNEAQ (reference sequence). The CDR3 loop spans 17 amino acids. The CDR3 DNA reads as TGTGCCAGCAGCTTTACTTTAGCGGGAGGGAGTGGGAATGAGCAGTTCTTC. It encodes CASSFTLAGGSGNEQFF. The whole variable domain, remainder taken from reference TRBV7-9 and TRBJ2-1, is DTGVSQNPRHKITKRGQNVTFRCDPISEHNRLYWYRQTLGQGPEFLTYFQNEAQLEKSRLLSDRFSAERPKGSFSTLEIQRTEQGDSAMYLCASSFTLAGGSGNEQFFGPGTRLTVL.

This clonotype has at least ten counts. One junction end disagrees with the germline gene, perhaps due to a read error. The V and J genes are TRBV5-1 and TRBJ2-7; D remains unclear. Per germline, CDR1 SGHRS and CDR2 YFSETQ. The CDR3 has 12 residues. CDR3 in DNA: TGTGCCAGCAGCCCCCCCTCCTACGAGCAGTACTTC. Its translation: CASSPPSYEQYF.

This clonotype has ten or more counts. The chain joins TRBV27 to TRBJ2-2; 9 bases map to TRBD2. From germline, CDR1 is MNHEY and CDR2 SMNVEV (reference sequence). The V and J ends lost 5 bases and 5 bases, in that order; junction bases with no gene match: 9. The CDR3 is made up of 16 amino acids. DNA for the CDR3: TGTGCCAGCAGTCCATTAGCGGGAGCAAGTACCGGGGAGCTGTTTTTT. Translating gives CASSPLAGASTGELFF.

This clonotype has a handful of counts. V usage is TRBV9 and J usage is TRBJ2-2; 11 bases map to TRBD1. The CDR3 has 17 amino acids. Germline loops: CDR1 SGDLS, CDR2 YYNGEE. The V and J ends lost 4 bases and 4 bases, in that order; junction bases with no gene match: 9. The CDR3 DNA follows: TGTGCCAGCAGCACCCGAAGAGGACAGGGGGCCACCGGGGAGCTGTTTTTT. Protein product: CASSTRRGQGATGELFF.

The chain combines TRBV5-1 with TRBJ2-4; perhaps TRBD2 as D (5 bases). The germline gives CDR1 SGHRS, CDR2 YFSETQ. V was trimmed by 2 bases and J by 9 bases, leaving 15 bases between them. The CDR3 sequence is 14 residues long. CDR3 DNA sequence: TGCGCCAGCAGCTTAATGAGGCAGGACTCCATTCAGTACTTC. Translating gives CASSLMRQDSIQYF.

The chain is built from TRBV9 and TRBJ2-7, with 9 bases aligning to TRBD1. The CDR3 has 16 residues. CDR1 and CDR2 (germline): SGDLS, YYNGEE. Unmatched junction bases numbered 10, after V lost 1 base and J lost 5 bases. CDR3 amino acids: CASSVSGTGHRHEQYF. The CDR3 nucleotides are TGTGCCAGCAGCGTATCCGGGACAGGGCACCGCCACGAGCAGTACTTC.

The chain links TRBV7-9 to TRBJ2-3; 9 bases fit TRBD2. Trimming cost V 1 base and J 0 bases; bases outside gene matches: 2. Germline CDR1 is SEHNR and CDR2 is FQNEAQ (reference sequence). The CDR3 has 16 residues. The CDR3 region is CASSLGSGGSTDTQYF. As DNA, the CDR3 is TGTGCCAGCAGCTTAGGTAGCGGGGGCAGCACAGATACGCAGTATTTT. The full variable domain, completed using reference TRBV7-9 and TRBJ2-3, is DTGVSQNPRHKITKRGQNVTFRCDPISEHNRLYWYRQTLGQGPEFLTYFQNEAQLEKSRLLSDRFSAERPKGSFSTLEIQRTEQGDSAMYLCASSLGSGGSTDTQYFGPGTRLTVL.

This clonotype was seen a handful of times. The rearrangement links TRBV6-2 or TRBV6-3 to TRBJ2-1; 8 nucleotides agree with TRBD2. Germline V CDR1 and CDR2: MNHEY, SVGEGT. J was trimmed by 4 bases and V by 5 bases; bases with no gene match: 7. This CDR3 region has 15 residues. The CDR3 nucleotides are TGTGCCAGCAGTGTAGCGGGATCCCTTTACAATGAGCAGTTCTTC. Amino acids: CASSVAGSLYNEQFF.

This clonotype showed up many times. The chain is built from TRBV2 and TRBJ1-5; D perhaps matches TRBD1 (5 bases). V was shortened by 3 bases and J by 6 bases, with 9 bases between the two germline ends. Germline V lookup: CDR1 SNHLY, CDR2 FYNNEI. The CDR3 length is 13 residues. CDR3 residues: CASSDQGVQPQHF. CDR3 DNA sequence: TGTGCCAGCAGTGATCAGGGAGTTCAGCCCCAGCATTTT. The full variable domain, in which reference TRBV2 and TRBJ1-5 provide the parts outside the CDR3, is EPEVTQTPSHQVTQMGQEVILRCVPISNHLYFYWYRQILGQKVEFLVSFYNNEISEKSEIFDDQFSVERPDGSNFTLKIRSTKLEDSAMYFCASSDQGVQPQHFGDGTRLSIL.

This clonotype has a handful of counts. The J gene is TRBJ2-3, the V gene TRBV7-8; no clear D gene. The germline V and J ends were trimmed by 1 base and 0 bases, with 8 bases remaining between them. Germline CDR1 is SGHVS and CDR2 is FQNEAQ. This CDR3 has 15 residues. The CDR3 spells CASSLDSLSTDTQYF. CDR3 nucleotide sequence: TGTGCCAGCAGCTTAGACTCGCTAAGCACAGATACGCAGTATTTT.

This sequence joins TRBV4-2 and TRBJ2-7; a weak D match, TRBD2 (6 bases). V shed 0 bases and J shed 2 bases, with 11 bases lying between them. This CDR3 is 15 amino acids long. Germline CDR1 reads LGHNA; CDR2 reads YNFKEQ. The DNA for the CDR3 is TGTGCCAGCAGCCAAGATGGGACTCCCGCCTACGAGCAGTACTTC. This codes for CASSQDGTPAYEQYF.

Many counts were recorded for this clonotype. This rearrangement joins TRBV12-3 or TRBV12-4 to TRBJ1-2; 11 bases match TRBD1. CDR3 length equals 17 residues. Germline trimming cut 0 bases from V and 4 bases from J; bases unmatched to any gene: 7. In DNA form, the CDR3 reads TGTGCCAGCAGTTTAGCGCCCTCGGGACAGGGGGGCTATGGCTACACCTTC. Translating gives CASSLAPSGQGGYGYTF.

This clonotype was seen many times. The chain couples TRBV6-5 to TRBJ2-2; the match to TRBD1 covers 10 bases. The germline CDR1 and CDR2 sequences are MNHEY and SVGAGI. V trimming: 5 bases; J trimming: 4 bases; junction bases outside the gene matches: 4. The CDR3 loop spans 15 amino acids. The CDR3, as DNA: TGTGCCAGCAGTCCCCGGGACAGGGGCACCGGGGAGCTGTTTTTT. Its protein is CASSPRDRGTGELFF.

The chain is built from TRBV10-3 and TRBJ1-1, with no clear D. V was clipped by 11 bases and J by 0 bases, with 13 bases between them. CDR1 is ENHRY and CDR2 is SYGVKD in the germline V gene. The CDR3 is 13 amino acids. The CDR3 sequence is CAASGGLNTEAFF. DNA of the CDR3: TGTGCCGCCTCTGGAGGGTTGAACACTGAAGCTTTCTTT.

The chain carries TRBV3-1 and TRBJ1-5; D uncertain. This CDR3 has 13 amino acids. Germline lookup yields CDR1 LGHDT and CDR2 YNNKEL (reference sequence). Trimming removed 4 bases from V and 4 bases from J, with 8 bases in between. CDR3 sequence: CASSPDLNQPQHF. As DNA, the CDR3 is TGTGCCAGCAGCCCGGACCTTAATCAGCCCCAGCATTTT.

For this clonotype: At one end, the junction sequence differs from germline, possibly due to a read error. The chain has TRBV13 and TRBJ2-1; 13 bases align to TRBD2. The CDR3 extends over 14 amino acids. Germline V lookup: CDR1 PRHDT, CDR2 FYEKMQ (reference sequence). Here the CDR3 reads CASSIGLAGEEQFF. The CDR3 region has the DNA TGTGCCAGCAGCATAGGACTAGCGGGAGAAGAGCAGTTCTTC.